Each of the 18 T cell receptor beta chains below was sequenced from the same sample in a study of shared clonotypes between healthy human individuals. The data were produced by immunoSEQ multiplex PCR, yet TCRdb's version contains in-frame clones alone and is incomplete. The data show about 2.5 million clones, 85% to 95% seen once. The sequenced sample was naive CD4+ T cells from PBMCs. Stated subset: CD45RA+ positively selected. The receptors stem from a young man in good health. Some clones in this sample may be carry-over from other donors' samples.

The gene calls are TRBV7-9 and TRBJ1-2; D not resolved. The V and J ends lost 0 bases and 6 bases respectively, with 5 bases between them. This CDR3 has 12 residues. CDR1 and CDR2 (germline): SEHNR, FQNEAQ (reference sequence). The CDR3 spells CASSLARDGYTF. The CDR3 DNA reads TGTGCCAGCAGCTTAGCACGGGATGGCTACACCTTC.

J is TRBJ1-2 and V is TRBV6-5, with TRBD1 as a possible D gene (5 bases). The CDR3 contains 15 residues. V lost 6 bases and J lost 0, with 14 bases in between. CDR1 and CDR2 from the germline V gene are MNHEY and SVGAGI. The CDR3 sequence: CASSAGTGSNYGYTF. Here the CDR3 DNA reads TGTGCCAGCAGCGCCGGGACCGGCTCTAACTATGGCTACACCTTC.

The sample holds one count of this clone. The V and J genes are TRBV5-1 and TRBJ2-5; TRBD1 or TRBD2 may be the D gene (6 bases each). The germline V gene encodes CDR1 SGHRS and CDR2 YFSETQ. The CDR3 spans 15 residues. Trimming removed 4 bases from V and 4 bases from J, with 17 bases in between. CDR3 protein: CASSAPQGRGETQYF. The CDR3 nucleotides are TGCGCCAGCAGCGCGCCGCAGGGGCGGGGAGAGACCCAGTACTTC.

The chain uses TRBV5-4 and TRBJ2-5; perhaps TRBD1 as D (6 bases). Trimming removed 1 base at V and 1 base at J, with 11 bases between. The CDR3 spans 15 residues. In germline, CDR1 is SGHNT, CDR2 YYREEE (reference sequence). CDR3 coding DNA: TGTGCCAGCAGCTTGCCAGGGGCCTTCCAAGAGACCCAGTACTTC. Encoded protein: CASSLPGAFQETQYF.

The rearrangement uses TRBV11-3 and TRBJ2-7, with 7 bases that match TRBD1. J gave up 6 bases and V 5 bases, and 10 bases lay outside the gene matches. The CDR3 is 14 amino acids. Germline V lookup: CDR1 SGHNT, CDR2 YENEEA. For the CDR3, the DNA is TGTGCCAGCAGCCAAAGACAGGGCATGGGCGAGCAGTACTTC. Encoded protein: CASSQRQGMGEQYF.

The chain recombines TRBV5-1 with TRBJ2-5; D may be TRBD1 (6 bases). Germline V gene sequence: CDR1 SGHRS, CDR2 YFSETQ. The CDR3 is made up of 15 amino acids. V was clipped by 5 bases and J by 5 bases, with 19 bases between them. The CDR3 spells CASSPGQLPGETQYF. The CDR3 nucleotides read TGCGCCAGCAGTCCTGGACAGCTCCCCGGGGAGACCCAGTACTTC.

This clone was picked up a small number of times. This chain uses TRBV6-1 with TRBJ1-5; D is possibly TRBD1 (6 bases). CDR3 length equals 15 residues. In germline, CDR1 is MNHNS, CDR2 SASEGT. V lost 2 bases and J 2 bases, leaving 10 bases between the germline ends. CDR3 bases: TGTGCCAGCAGTGAAAACAGGGATGGCAATCAGCCCCAGCATTTT. Encoded protein: CASSENRDGNQPQHF.

The chain uses TRBV5-1 and TRBJ1-1; D not certain. The CDR3 runs to 14 residues. The germline V and J ends were trimmed by 4 bases and 1 base, with 11 bases remaining between them. Germline V lookup: CDR1 SGHRS, CDR2 YFSETQ. DNA of the CDR3: TGCGCCAGCAGCCGAACGGACGGGAACACTGAAGCTTTCTTT. It is translated as CASSRTDGNTEAFF.

The chain links TRBV5-1 to TRBJ1-1, with D perhaps TRBD1 (6 bases). There are 15 residues in the CDR3. V gave up 0 bases and J gave up 6 bases, with 15 bases separating them. Germline CDR1 is SGHRS and CDR2 is YFSETQ. The CDR3 loop reads CASSLVMGAFAEAFF. The CDR3 DNA is TGCGCCAGCAGCTTGGTGATGGGGGCTTTCGCTGAAGCTTTCTTT.

This chain joins TRBV19 and TRBJ1-5; 10 bases fit TRBD1. The ends lost 5 bases at V and 7 bases at J; junction bases unmatched: 5. CDR1 and CDR2 from the germline V gene are LNHDA and SQIVND (reference sequence). This CDR3 has 14 amino acids. CDR3 bases: TGTGCCAGTAGTCCGGACAGGGGGAGGCAGCCCCAGCATTTT. As protein: CASSPDRGRQPQHF.

The chain is built from TRBV5-8 and TRBJ2-3; the match to TRBD1 covers 7 bases. The J segment lost 0 bases and the V segment lost 4 bases, leaving 8 bases of the junction unmatched. Germline V lookup: CDR1 SGHTS, CDR2 YDEGEE. This CDR3 is 16 amino acids long. The CDR3 loop is CASSRLGQSSTDTQYF. DNA of the CDR3: TGTGCCAGCAGCCGTTTGGGACAGAGCAGCACAGATACGCAGTATTTT.

The chain employs TRBV7-2 and TRBJ2-3, with TRBD2 matching 10 bases. This CDR3 has 14 amino acids. Germline CDR1 SGHTA, CDR2 FQGNSA. V lost 5 bases and J lost 6; bases outside the gene matches: 5. The CDR3 sequence is CASSQGLARDTQYF. Here the CDR3 DNA reads TGTGCCAGCAGCCAGGGACTAGCGAGGGATACGCAGTATTTT.

This clone occurred once. The J gene is TRBJ2-2, the V gene TRBV7-3; D is uncertain. The V gene lost 3 bases and the J gene lost 3 bases, with 5 bases spanning the gap. Germline assignment: CDR1 SGHTA and CDR2 FQGTGA. The length of the CDR3 is 13 residues. This chain's CDR3 is CASSFSDTGELFF. The CDR3 DNA is TGTGCCAGCAGCTTCTCTGACACCGGGGAGCTGTTTTTT.

J is TRBJ2-1 and V is TRBV12-5, with 8 positions matching TRBD1. This CDR3 is 15 amino acids long. The ends lost 5 bases at V and 6 bases at J; junction bases unmatched: 9. Germline V gene data show CDR1 as LGHNT and CDR2 as FRNRAP. As DNA, the CDR3 is TGTGCTAGTGGTCTCACGGACAGGGTAGGCAATGAGCAGTTCTTC. Its translation is CASGLTDRVGNEQFF.

The rearrangement links TRBV7-9 to TRBJ2-2; no clear D. This CDR3 has 12 amino acids. V was cut by 5 bases and J by 5 bases, with 6 bases left in between. Germline CDR1 is SEHNR and CDR2 is FQNEAQ (reference sequence). The CDR3 DNA reads as TGTGCCAGCAGCGTAGGGACCGGGGAGCTGTTTTTT. Translated, it gives CASSVGTGELFF.

This chain joins TRBV28 and TRBJ1-2, with TRBD1 as a possible D gene (5 bases). The V end was cut by 10 bases, the J end by 7 bases, with 28 bases between. This CDR3 spans 16 amino acids. Germline V lookup: CDR1 MDHEN, CDR2 SYDVKM. DNA of the CDR3: TGTGCCACCCGGCAAGTAGGATCAAGAGGCGGGGCTGGCTACACCTTC. Protein sequence: CATRQVGSRGGAGYTF.

The V gene is TRBV6-6, the J gene TRBJ1-2; 9 bases align to TRBD1. V shed 2 bases, J shed 8 bases, and the junction held 9 bases outside the gene matches. Germline values: CDR1 MNHNY, CDR2 SVGAGI (reference sequence). The CDR3 covers 15 residues. The CDR3 bases are TGTGCCAGCAGTTACAAGACCCGGGACAGGGTAGGCTACACCTTC. Translating gives CASSYKTRDRVGYTF.

The rearrangement links TRBV7-2 to TRBJ2-5; D remains unclear. Trimming shortened V by 1 base and J by 4 bases, and 10 bases separated the two germline ends. This CDR3 has 14 amino acids. CDR1 is SGHTA and CDR2 is FQGNSA in the germline V gene. The CDR3 loop reads CASSLEYVGETQYF. The CDR3 nucleotides are TGTGCCAGCAGCTTAGAGTACGTGGGAGAGACCCAGTACTTC.